This passage covers 13 T cell receptor beta chains from one sample sequenced in a study of blood T cell repertoires in COVID-19. Generated by immunoSEQ multiplex PCR, the TCRdb table keeps only in-frame clones and is missing some. The repertoire holds nearly 200,000 clones, with around 80% as singletons. The sample comprised peripheral blood. The source of these receptors is a human donor with acute or convalescent COVID-19. The donor label of this sample is uncertain.

V usage is TRBV6-5 and J usage is TRBJ2-6; D uncertain. This CDR3 has 15 amino acids. Germline loops: CDR1 MNHEY, CDR2 SVGAGI. The V and J ends lost 6 bases and 2 bases respectively, with 11 bases between them. The CDR3 is CASRSQAPGANVLTF. The CDR3 region has the DNA TGTGCCAGCAGGTCGCAGGCTCCTGGGGCCAACGTCCTGACTTTC.

The chain recombines TRBV5-4 with TRBJ2-5, with D tentatively TRBD2 (5 bases). Per the germline V gene, CDR1 is SGHNT and CDR2 is YYREEE (reference sequence). V was pared by 0 bases and J by 5 bases, with 11 bases between. CDR3 length: 14 amino acids. Written as DNA, the CDR3 is TGTGCCAGCAGCTTGGTACAGAGGAGGGAGACCCAGTACTTC. Translated: CASSLVQRRETQYF.

The V gene is TRBV7-2, the J gene TRBJ2-1; the match to TRBD2 covers 9 bases. Trimming took 4 bases from V and 2 from J; bases not matched to a gene: 3. This CDR3 comprises 15 residues. CDR1 is SGHTA and CDR2 is FQGNSA in the germline V gene. CDR3 region: CASSSTSGPYNEQFF. The CDR3 bases are TGTGCCAGCAGCTCGACTAGCGGCCCCTACAATGAGCAGTTCTTC.

The chain combines TRBV7-3 with TRBJ2-3, with 10 bases aligning to TRBD2. Losses at the gene ends were 5 bases for V and 1 base for J; bases not matched to a gene: 3. The CDR3 is 15 amino acids. Germline V gene sequence: CDR1 SGHTA, CDR2 FQGTGA. This CDR3 reads CASSPSGRGTDTQYF. The DNA for the CDR3 is TGTGCCAGCAGCCCCAGCGGGAGGGGCACAGATACGCAGTATTTT.

This sequence joins TRBV5-4 and TRBJ2-1; the match to TRBD2 covers 10 bases. Germline CDR1 is SGHNT and CDR2 is YYREEE (reference sequence). This CDR3 spans 15 amino acids. V trimming: 4 bases; J trimming: 4 bases; junction bases outside the gene matches: 5. This CDR3 is CASSPSSGSYNEQFF. CDR3 bases: TGTGCCAGCAGCCCCTCTAGCGGGAGTTACAATGAGCAGTTCTTC. Full variable domain (outside the CDR3, taken from reference TRBV5-4 and TRBJ2-1): ETGVTQSPTHLIKTRGQQVTLRCSSQSGHNTVSWYQQALGQGPQFIFQYYREEENGRGNFPPRFSGLQFPNYSSELNVNALELDDSALYLCASSPSSGSYNEQFFGPGTRLTVL.

CDR3 in DNA: TGTGCCAGCAGCTTACGCCGTTCGGGGGAGACCCAGTACTTC. This codes for CASSLRRSGETQYF. The rearrangement links TRBV5-4 to TRBJ2-5, with D possibly TRBD2 on 5 matching bases. The CDR3 spans 14 residues. Germline V lookup: CDR1 SGHNT, CDR2 YYREEE (reference sequence). The germline V and J ends were trimmed by 2 bases and 5 bases, with 13 bases remaining between them.

The V gene is TRBV11-2, the J gene TRBJ2-7; D unclear. Germline V lookup: CDR1 SGHAT, CDR2 FQNNGV. The V gene lost 0 bases and the J gene lost 2 bases, with 5 bases spanning the gap. This CDR3 comprises 13 residues. The CDR3: CASSLENTYEQYF. The DNA for the CDR3 is TGTGCCAGCAGCTTAGAGAACACCTACGAGCAGTACTTC.

The chain carries TRBV5-3 and TRBJ1-1; the match to TRBD1 covers 10 bases. TRBV5-3 is an open reading frame whose function is uncertain. Trimming removed 4 bases from V and 2 bases from J; junction bases left unmatched: 8. The CDR3 runs 16 residues. The CDR3 bases are TGTGCCAGAAGCGTTGACAGGGGGCGTTACAACACTGAAGCTTTCTTT. Amino acid sequence: CARSVDRGRYNTEAFF.

The chain combines TRBV7-8 with TRBJ1-5; 11 nucleotides match TRBD1. This CDR3 has 15 amino acids. Trimming took 2 bases from V and 6 from J; bases not matched to a gene: 3. In germline, CDR1 is SGHVS, CDR2 FQNEAQ. The CDR3 loop reads CASSLLGTGGQPQHF. DNA for the CDR3: TGTGCCAGCAGCTTACTCGGGACAGGGGGTCAGCCCCAGCATTTT.

J is TRBJ1-5 and V is TRBV6-4, with TRBD1 as a possible D gene (6 bases). Germline loops: CDR1 MRHNA, CDR2 SNTAGT. The V end lost 6 bases, the J end lost 1 base, and 13 bases lay between the germline ends. The CDR3 is 15 amino acids. CDR3 nucleotide sequence: TGTGCCAGCAGACCCACAGGGCTGAGCAATCAGCCCCAGCATTTT. This gives the protein CASRPTGLSNQPQHF.

The chain combines TRBV7-8 with TRBJ2-5; TRBD1 matches at 7 bases. The germline CDR1 and CDR2 sequences are SGHVS and FQNEAQ. V was pared by 5 bases and J by 1 base, with 7 bases of the junction left unmatched. The CDR3 length is 15 residues. The CDR3 sequence: CASSQGPGGQETQYF. CDR3 DNA: TGTGCCAGCAGCCAAGGGCCAGGGGGCCAAGAGACCCAGTACTTC.

This clone was found a few times. Here the CDR3 DNA reads TGTGCCAGCAGTTTCCCCCGGGAGACCCAGTACTTC. Encoded protein: CASSFPRETQYF. This chain joins TRBV12-3 or TRBV12-4 and TRBJ2-5; D gene unclear. There are 12 residues in the CDR3. Trimming removed 3 bases from V and 5 bases from J, with 7 bases in between.

CDR3 DNA sequence: TGTGCTAGTGGTTTAATTGCGGGAGGGGCAGATACGCAGTATTTT. Translating it yields CASGLIAGGADTQYF. The chain carries TRBV12-5 and TRBJ2-3; 9 bases are a match to TRBD2. This CDR3 comprises 15 residues. Germline values: CDR1 LGHNT, CDR2 FRNRAP. The V segment lost 3 bases and the J segment 4 bases; nucleotides outside the gene matches: 5.